The present entry profiles one T cell receptor beta chain with its context. The antigen remains unidentified. This sample was included in a study of T cell responses to AZD1222 COVID-19 vaccine. Study-level information: Pooled samples include second doses given at about 4 or 12 weeks. Study-wide findings and caveats: Epitopes outside B.1.351 and B.1.1.7 mutated regions reportedly drew nearly half of spike TCRs.

Germline V gene data show CDR1 as SEHNR and CDR2 as FQNEAQ (reference sequence). This CDR3 is built from 16 residues. Trimming cost V 3 bases and J 2 bases, with 14 bases left between them. TCRdb's table, derived via immunoSEQ multiplex PCR, lists solely in-frame clones and lacks some. Here the sample spans some 130,000 clones, over 85% being singletons. The rearrangement joins TRBV7-9 to TRBJ1-5; D gene uncertain. This TCR was recovered from an adult in good health. This specimen consisted of peripheral blood, obtained on day 0 of AZD1222 vaccination. The DNA for the CDR3 is TGTGCCAGCAGCTTTTCTAGCACCGGGGGCAATCAGCCCCAGCATTTT. Translating it yields CASSFSSTGGNQPQHF. Using reference TRBV7-9 and TRBJ1-5 for the parts outside the CDR3, the full variable domain is DTGVSQNPRHKITKRGQNVTFRCDPISEHNRLYWYRQTLGQGPEFLTYFQNEAQLEKSRLLSDRFSAERPKGSFSTLEIQRTEQGDSAMYLCASSFSSTGGNQPQHFGDGTRLSIL.